The present TCR beta chain was sequenced within a study of identifying expanded T cells in peripheral blood. The germline V gene has CDR1 GTSNPN and CDR2 SVGIG (reference sequence). The CDR3 contains 13 residues. Deletions cut 0 bases from V and 4 bases from J, with 7 bases between. TCRdb's table, derived via immunoSEQ multiplex PCR, lists solely in-frame clones and lacks some. The table includes around 100,000 clones, approximately 88% detected once. Sequencing was performed on blood. The TCR originated in a person aged 18-69 years in good health. This sequence joins TRBV30 and TRBJ2-1; D is unresolved. CDR3 loop: CAWSVASYNEQFF. The CDR3 nucleotides read TGTGCCTGGAGTGTCGCTTCATACAATGAGCAGTTCTTC.